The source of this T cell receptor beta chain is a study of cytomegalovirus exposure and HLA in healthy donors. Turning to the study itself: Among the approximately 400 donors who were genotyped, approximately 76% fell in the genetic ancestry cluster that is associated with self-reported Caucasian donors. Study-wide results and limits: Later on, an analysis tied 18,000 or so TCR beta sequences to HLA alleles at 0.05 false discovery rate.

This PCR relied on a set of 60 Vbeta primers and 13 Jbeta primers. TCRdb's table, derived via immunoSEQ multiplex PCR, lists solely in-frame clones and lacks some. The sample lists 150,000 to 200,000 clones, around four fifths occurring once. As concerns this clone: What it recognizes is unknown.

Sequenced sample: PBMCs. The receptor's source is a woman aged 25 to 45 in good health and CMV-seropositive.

The CDR3 DNA reads TGTGCCAGCAGTTTTTCGGATACGCAGTATTTT. This encodes CASSFSDTQYF. The rearrangement uses TRBV27 and TRBJ2-3; D unclear. The CDR3 is 11 amino acids. Between the trimmed V and J ends, which lost 3 bases and 6 bases, there was a span of 4 bases. Germline lookup yields CDR1 MNHEY and CDR2 SMNVEV (reference sequence).